Below are 26 T cell receptor beta chains sequenced from a single sample in a study of T-cell memory formation after mild COVID-19. From the 5' RACE reads, TCRdb called clonotypes with MiXCR, one entry per CDR3 protein. The repertoire holds 250,000 to 350,000 distinct CDR3 sequences, with roughly 15% as singletons. Sequenced sample: PBMCs or a T cell subset sorted from them (not recorded which). These receptors were taken from a man aged 18-30 years who had mild COVID-19 (a few samples of this study predate the infection). Cell type and time point are not known.

The chain recombines TRBV4-3 with TRBJ1-6; 11 bases match TRBD1. Germline lookup yields CDR1 LGHNA and CDR2 YSLEER. V lost 2 bases to trimming and J lost 7 bases; unmatched junction nucleotides: 4. The CDR3 loop spans 16 amino acids. This chain's CDR3 is CASSQLDRGLNSPLHF. The CDR3, as DNA: TGCGCCAGCAGCCAACTGGACAGGGGGCTGAATTCACCCCTCCACTTT.

As concerns this clonotype: Sequence at one end of the junction differs from germline and may be a read error. The chain carries TRBV5-4 and TRBJ2-2; 10 bases align to TRBD1. CDR1 is SGHNT and CDR2 is YYREEE in the germline V gene (reference sequence). The CDR3 is 15 residues long. The CDR3 is CASSSGTGDTGELFF. The CDR3 coding sequence is TGTGCCAGCAGCAGCGGGACAGGGGACACAGGGGAGCTGTTTTTT.

This clonotype was counted between two and nine times. The chain combines TRBV5-1 with TRBJ2-3, with 8 bases matching TRBD2. V lost 2 bases, J lost 5 bases, and 16 bases stayed unmatched. This CDR3 is 18 amino acids long. Per germline, CDR1 SGHRS and CDR2 YFSETQ. The CDR3 DNA follows: TGCGCCAGCAGCTTTCGGTTTATCCAGCGGGGGCACCAAGATACGCAGTATTTT. It is translated as CASSFRFIQRGHQDTQYF.

This clonotype occurred many times. The chain recombines TRBV5-1 with TRBJ2-3; 14 positions match TRBD2. The germline gives CDR1 SGHRS, CDR2 YFSETQ. The CDR3 is 16 amino acids. V gave up 0 bases and J gave up 4 bases; unmatched junction bases: 1. The CDR3 here is CASSLVTSGGADTQYF. The CDR3 bases are TGCGCCAGCAGCTTGGTGACTAGCGGGGGGGCAGATACGCAGTATTTT.

This chain joins TRBV27 and TRBJ2-7; D remains unclear. Trimming shortened V by 2 bases and J by 3 bases, and 11 bases separated the two germline ends. Germline CDR1 reads MNHEY; CDR2 reads SMNVEV (reference sequence). The CDR3 length is 14 residues. The CDR3 DNA reads as TGTGCCAGCAGTTTAGCGGCGGCTAACTACGAGCAGTACTTC. This codes for CASSLAAANYEQYF.

This clonotype was seen a handful of times. The chain carries TRBV7-8 and TRBJ2-5; tentative D call: TRBD2 (5 bases). In germline, CDR1 is SGHVS, CDR2 FQNEAQ. CDR3 length: 13 residues. Trimming shortened V by 7 bases and J by 4 bases, and 13 bases separated the two germline ends. CDR3 DNA: TGTGCCAGCATGGAGGTCCTGGGAGAGACCCAGTACTTC. Its translation is CASMEVLGETQYF.

This clonotype showed up just a few times. The V call is TRBV4-1, the J call TRBJ2-5; 11 nucleotides line up with TRBD1. CDR1 MGHRA and CDR2 YSYEKL come from the germline V gene. Trimming at V came to 2 bases and at J to 5 bases, leaving 10 bases not matched to a gene. This CDR3 has 17 amino acids. The CDR3 here is CASSQNTPGQGVETQYF. The CDR3 coding sequence is TGCGCCAGCAGCCAAAATACACCGGGACAGGGGGTTGAGACCCAGTACTTC.

This clonotype was picked up a small number of times. The chain joins TRBV30 to TRBJ2-7; no clear D gene. Germline CDR1 is GTSNPN and CDR2 is SVGIG (reference sequence). The V gene lost 1 base and the J gene lost 3 bases, with 7 bases spanning the gap. CDR3 length: 12 residues. CDR3 DNA sequence: TGTGCCTGGAGTGGGAACAACTACGAGCAGTACTTC. This sequence encodes CAWSGNNYEQYF.

This clonotype was detected a few times. V usage is TRBV5-1 and J usage is TRBJ2-3, with 12 bases identical to TRBD2. V was pared by 2 bases and J by 1 base, with 11 bases of the junction left unmatched. Germline CDR1 is SGHRS and CDR2 is YFSETQ. The CDR3 sequence is 19 residues long. CDR3 DNA sequence: TGCGCCAGCAGCTTTGGGCTAGCGGGGGGGTTGAGTGGCACAGATACGCAGTATTTT. Protein product: CASSFGLAGGLSGTDTQYF.

The chain uses TRBV11-3 and TRBJ2-3, with D unclear. Trimming cost V 5 bases and J 2 bases, with 11 bases left between them. The CDR3 is 14 amino acids. The V gene's germline CDR1 is SGHNT and CDR2 YENEEA. The DNA of the CDR3 is TGTGCCAGCAGCAGGCACGGGTCCACAGATACGCAGTATTTT. Protein sequence: CASSRHGSTDTQYF.

This clonotype has a handful of counts. The chain combines TRBV7-3 with TRBJ1-1; possible D gene TRBD1, 5 bases. Germline CDR1 SGHTA, CDR2 FQGTGA. CDR3 size: 14 residues. Trimming took off 5 bases at V and 1 base at J, with 11 bases between the two ends. Here the CDR3 reads CASSPDTGNTEAFF. The CDR3 nucleotides are TGTGCCAGCAGCCCTGATACAGGGAACACTGAAGCTTTCTTT. Variable domain in full (rest from reference TRBV7-3 and TRBJ1-1): GAGVSQTPSNKVTEKGKYVELRCDPISGHTALYWYRQSLGQGPEFLIYFQGTGAADDSGLPNDRFFAVRPEGSVSTLKIQRTERGDSAVYLCASSPDTGNTEAFFGQGTRLTVV.

The chain recombines TRBV28 with TRBJ1-3; D possibly corresponds to TRBD1 (5 bases). Trimming removed 3 bases at V and 0 bases at J, with 18 bases between. Germline-derived CDR1 and CDR2 are MDHEN and SYDVKM. The CDR3 contains 18 residues. The CDR3 DNA is TGTGCCAGCAGTTTGGGGGTTGGGGGGACTTTCTCTGGAAACACCATATATTTT. It specifies CASSLGVGGTFSGNTIYF.

This clonotype came up a few times. V usage is TRBV7-9 and J usage is TRBJ1-2; 11 bases match TRBD1. V lost 5 bases to trimming and J lost 4 bases; unmatched junction nucleotides: 3. CDR3 length: 14 residues. Looked up from germline, CDR1 is SEHNR and CDR2 is FQNEAQ (reference sequence). This CDR3 reads CASSGQGAIYGYTF. In nucleotides, the CDR3 is TGTGCCAGCAGCGGACAGGGGGCAATCTATGGCTACACCTTC.

There are a few counts of this clonotype. V is TRBV18 and J is TRBJ2-5; D gene ambiguous. The germline gives CDR1 KGHSH, CDR2 LQKENI. The length of the CDR3 is 12 residues. V lost 4 bases, J lost 4 bases, and 7 bases lay in between. The CDR3 region has the DNA TGTGCCAGCTCACGTGAACGAGAGACCCAGTACTTC. As protein: CASSRERETQYF.

There are many counts of this clonotype. The V and J genes are TRBV27 and TRBJ2-3; the D gene is possibly TRBD2 (6 bases). CDR3 length: 17 amino acids. From germline, CDR1 is MNHEY and CDR2 SMNVEV (reference sequence). V lost 6 bases, J lost 1 base, and 20 bases lay in between. For the CDR3, the DNA is TGTGCCAGCAGCCTACGCTCGGGACTCGGGGGCACAGATACGCAGTATTTT. Translated, it gives CASSLRSGLGGTDTQYF.

This clonotype was counted many times. J is TRBJ1-4 and V is TRBV4-3; D is possibly TRBD1 (6 bases). The germline V gene has CDR1 LGHNA and CDR2 YSLEER. The CDR3 spans 13 residues. The V end lost 4 bases, the J end lost 8 bases, and 11 bases lay between the germline ends. The CDR3 protein is CASSRQGLEKLFF. In DNA form, the CDR3 reads TGCGCCAGCAGCCGCCAGGGGTTAGAAAAACTGTTTTTT.

The rearrangement links TRBV29-1 to TRBJ2-1; D gene unclear. Germline lookup yields CDR1 SQVTM and CDR2 ANQGSEA. V was pared by 4 bases and J by 9 bases, with 7 bases between. The CDR3 has 10 amino acids. For the CDR3, the DNA is TGCAGCGTTGTAACTGCTGAGCAGTTCTTC. Amino acid sequence: CSVVTAEQFF.

This clonotype has more than one count but fewer than ten. J is TRBJ1-6 and V is TRBV6-5; 8 nucleotides agree with TRBD1. Losses at the gene ends were 4 bases for V and 9 bases for J; bases not matched to a gene: 8. This CDR3 spans 15 amino acids. Germline CDR1 is MNHEY and CDR2 is SVGAGI. CDR3: CASSSTGTGVSPLHF. The CDR3 bases are TGTGCCAGCAGTTCCACAGGGACAGGAGTTTCACCCCTCCACTTT.

The CDR3 region is CASSSRTSRYQETQYF. The CDR3 nucleotides read TGTGCCAGCAGCTCGAGGACTAGCCGGTACCAAGAGACCCAGTACTTC. V is TRBV7-9 and J is TRBJ2-5; 8 nucleotides line up with TRBD2. The CDR3 has 16 amino acids. V shed 4 bases and J 0 bases; nucleotides not matched to a gene: 7. CDR1 and CDR2 (germline): SEHNR, FQNEAQ (reference sequence).

This chain joins TRBV2 and TRBJ2-7; perhaps TRBD2 as D (5 bases). CDR3 length: 11 residues. Deletions cut 11 bases from V and 3 bases from J, with 11 bases between. CDR1 SNHLY and CDR2 FYNNEI come from the germline V gene. In nucleotides, the CDR3 is TGTGCCGGCTCGGGGAGCTACGAGCAGTACGTC. Its translation: CAGSGSYEQYV.

This clonotype was seen repeatedly, ten times or more. This chain uses TRBV7-2 with TRBJ1-5; no firm D call. Germline-derived CDR1 and CDR2 are SGHTA and FQGNSA. Deletions cut 3 bases from V and 3 bases from J, with 9 bases between. This CDR3 is built from 14 residues. The CDR3: CASSLSQLNQPQHF. DNA for the CDR3: TGTGCCAGCAGCTTGTCCCAGCTCAATCAGCCCCAGCATTTT.

This clonotype turned up a few times. The chain employs TRBV10-3 and TRBJ2-3, with 7 bases lining up with TRBD1. Trimming removed 2 bases from V and 0 bases from J; junction bases left unmatched: 5. The germline CDR1 and CDR2 sequences are ENHRY and SYGVKD. The CDR3 has 16 residues. CDR3 protein: CAISEKGQISTDTQYF. The CDR3 nucleotides read TGTGCCATCAGTGAGAAGGGACAGATTAGCACAGATACGCAGTATTTT.

This clonotype was recorded at least ten times. The V and J genes are TRBV30 and TRBJ1-2; maybe TRBD1 (5 bases). The V end was cut by 2 bases, the J end by 3 bases, with 16 bases between. Germline-derived CDR1 and CDR2 are GTSNPN and SVGIG (reference sequence). This CDR3 is 15 amino acids long. The DNA for the CDR3 is TGTGCCTGGAGTTCAGTGGAGGGGATATACTATGGCTACACCTTC. This encodes CAWSSVEGIYYGYTF. Drawing the rest from reference TRBV30 and TRBJ1-2, the complete variable domain is SQTIHQWPATLVQPVGSPLSLECTVEGTSNPNLYWYRQAAGRGLQLLFYSVGIGQISSEVPQNLSASRPQDRQFILSSKKLLLSDSGFYLCAWSSVEGIYYGYTFGSGTRLTVV.

This chain joins TRBV10-2 and TRBJ2-6; the D gene could be TRBD1 or TRBD2 (5 bases each). Germline CDR1 WSHSY, CDR2 SAAADI. The CDR3 sequence is 16 residues long. The V end lost 5 bases, the J end lost 1 base, and 12 bases lay between the germline ends. CDR3 nucleotide sequence: TGCGCCAGCAGTCCCCCATGGGGGTCTGGGGCCAACGTCCTGACTTTC. Translated: CASSPPWGSGANVLTF.

The chain carries TRBV6-6 and TRBJ2-3; maybe TRBD1 (6 bases). The CDR3 loop spans 16 amino acids. Germline V gene lookup returns CDR1 MNHNY and CDR2 SVGAGI (reference sequence). V was cut by 2 bases and J by 3 bases, with 15 bases left in between. The CDR3 DNA is TGTGCCAGCAGTTACGGGGCAGGGGCGACGACAGATACGCAGTATTTT. Its translation: CASSYGAGATTDTQYF.

V usage is TRBV9 and J usage is TRBJ1-2; 8 nucleotides line up with TRBD1. V shed 0 bases and J 7 bases; nucleotides not matched to a gene: 5. The CDR3 is 14 residues long. Germline loops: CDR1 SGDLS, CDR2 YYNGEE. CDR3: CASSVEAGGFGYTF. DNA for the CDR3: TGTGCCAGCAGCGTAGAGGCAGGGGGCTTTGGCTACACCTTC.